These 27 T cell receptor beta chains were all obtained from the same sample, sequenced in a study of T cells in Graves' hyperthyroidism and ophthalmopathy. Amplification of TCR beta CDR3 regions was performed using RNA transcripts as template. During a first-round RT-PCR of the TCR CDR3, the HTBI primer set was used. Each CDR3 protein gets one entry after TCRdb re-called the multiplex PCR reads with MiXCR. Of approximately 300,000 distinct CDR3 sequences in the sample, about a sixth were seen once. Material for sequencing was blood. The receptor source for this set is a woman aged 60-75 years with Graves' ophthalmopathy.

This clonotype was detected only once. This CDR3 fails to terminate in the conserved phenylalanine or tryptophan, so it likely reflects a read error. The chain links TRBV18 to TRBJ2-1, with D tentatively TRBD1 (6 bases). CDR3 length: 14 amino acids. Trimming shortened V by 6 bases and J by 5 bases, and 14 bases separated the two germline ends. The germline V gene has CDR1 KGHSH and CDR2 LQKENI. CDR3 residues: CASSYGGSHNEQFL. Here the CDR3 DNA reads TGTGCCAGCTCCTATGGGGGCTCACACAATGAGCAGTTCCTC.

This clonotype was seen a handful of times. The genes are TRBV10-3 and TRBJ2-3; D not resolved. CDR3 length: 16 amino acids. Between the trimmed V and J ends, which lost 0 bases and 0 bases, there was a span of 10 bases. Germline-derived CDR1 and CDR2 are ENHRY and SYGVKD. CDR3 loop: CAISESTVTSTDTQYF. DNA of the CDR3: TGTGCCATCAGTGAGTCGACCGTAACTAGCACAGATACGCAGTATTTT.

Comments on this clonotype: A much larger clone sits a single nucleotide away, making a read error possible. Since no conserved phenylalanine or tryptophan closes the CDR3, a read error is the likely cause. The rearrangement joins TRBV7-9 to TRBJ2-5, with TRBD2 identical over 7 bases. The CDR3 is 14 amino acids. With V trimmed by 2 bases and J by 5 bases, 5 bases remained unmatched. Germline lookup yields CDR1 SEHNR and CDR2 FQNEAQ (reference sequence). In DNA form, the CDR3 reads TGTGCCAGCAGCTTACGCGGGAGAGGGGAGACCCAGTACCTC. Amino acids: CASSLRGRGETQYL.

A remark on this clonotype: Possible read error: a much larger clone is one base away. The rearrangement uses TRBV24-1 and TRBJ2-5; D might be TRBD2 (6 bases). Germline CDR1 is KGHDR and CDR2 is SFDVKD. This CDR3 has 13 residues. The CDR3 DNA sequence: TGTACCACCGGAACCCCTGGAGGGGAGACCCAGTACTTC. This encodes CTTGTPGGETQYF.

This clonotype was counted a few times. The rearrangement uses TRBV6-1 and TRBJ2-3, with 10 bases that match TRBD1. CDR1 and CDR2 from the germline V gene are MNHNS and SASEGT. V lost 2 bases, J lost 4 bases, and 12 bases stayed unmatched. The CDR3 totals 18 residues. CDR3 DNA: TGTGCCAGCAGTGAATTCCCCCGACAGGGGGCTGGGTCAGATACGCAGTATTTT. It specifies CASSEFPRQGAGSDTQYF.

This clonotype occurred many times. CDR3 amino acids: CASSTGQNQETQYF. CDR3 in DNA: TGTGCCAGCAGTACAGGACAGAACCAAGAGACCCAGTACTTC. The rearrangement joins TRBV28 to TRBJ2-5; tentative D call: TRBD1 (6 bases). Trimming left V 5 bases short and J 0 bases short, with 10 bases between. CDR1 MDHEN and CDR2 SYDVKM come from the germline V gene. The CDR3 is made up of 14 amino acids.

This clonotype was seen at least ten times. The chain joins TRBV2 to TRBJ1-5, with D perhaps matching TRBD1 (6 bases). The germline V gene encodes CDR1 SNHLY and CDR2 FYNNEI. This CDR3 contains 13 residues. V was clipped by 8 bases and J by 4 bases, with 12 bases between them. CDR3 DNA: TGTGCCAGCGGACCTACAGGGAATCAGCCCCAGCATTTT. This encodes CASGPTGNQPQHF.

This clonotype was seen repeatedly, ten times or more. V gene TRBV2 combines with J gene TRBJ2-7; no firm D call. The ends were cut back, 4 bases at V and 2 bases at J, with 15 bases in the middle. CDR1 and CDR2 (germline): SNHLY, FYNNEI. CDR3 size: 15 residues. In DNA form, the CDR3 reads TGTGCCAGCAGTGTGGCGACACCTACGACCTACGAGCAGTACTTC. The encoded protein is CASSVATPTTYEQYF.

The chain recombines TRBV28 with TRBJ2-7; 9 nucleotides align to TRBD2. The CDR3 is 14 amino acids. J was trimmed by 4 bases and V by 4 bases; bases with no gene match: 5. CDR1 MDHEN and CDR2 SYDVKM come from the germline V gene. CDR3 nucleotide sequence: TGTGCCAGCAGTTCCCGACTAGCGGATTACGAGCAGTACTTC. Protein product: CASSSRLADYEQYF.

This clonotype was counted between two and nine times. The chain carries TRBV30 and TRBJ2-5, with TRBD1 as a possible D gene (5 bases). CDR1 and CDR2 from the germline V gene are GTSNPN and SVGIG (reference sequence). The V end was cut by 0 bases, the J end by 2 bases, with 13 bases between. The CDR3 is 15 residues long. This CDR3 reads CAWSVGRWEQETQYF. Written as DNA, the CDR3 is TGTGCCTGGAGTGTGGGGCGGTGGGAACAAGAGACCCAGTACTTC.

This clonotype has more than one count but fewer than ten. CDR3: CASSQGVVNLGGYTF. The CDR3 nucleotides read TGCGCCAGCAGCCAAGGAGTGGTGAACCTCGGGGGCTACACCTTC. This chain links TRBV4-1 with TRBJ1-2; D is unresolved. Germline assignment: CDR1 MGHRA and CDR2 YSYEKL. Trimming left V 1 base short and J 8 bases short, with 17 bases between. The length of the CDR3 is 15 residues.

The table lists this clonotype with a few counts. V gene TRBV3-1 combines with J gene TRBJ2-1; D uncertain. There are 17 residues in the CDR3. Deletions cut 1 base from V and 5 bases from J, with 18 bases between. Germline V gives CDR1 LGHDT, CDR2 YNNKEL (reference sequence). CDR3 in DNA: TGTGCCAGCAGCCAAGGGGTGCCGAAGTTGAAAGACAATGAGCAGTTCTTC. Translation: CASSQGVPKLKDNEQFF.

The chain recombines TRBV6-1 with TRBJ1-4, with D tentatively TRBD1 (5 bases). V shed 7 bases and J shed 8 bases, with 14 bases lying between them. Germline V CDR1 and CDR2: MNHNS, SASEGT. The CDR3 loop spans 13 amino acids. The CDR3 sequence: CASTGTVGEKLFF. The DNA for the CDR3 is TGTGCCAGCACCGGGACTGTTGGGGAAAAACTGTTTTTT.

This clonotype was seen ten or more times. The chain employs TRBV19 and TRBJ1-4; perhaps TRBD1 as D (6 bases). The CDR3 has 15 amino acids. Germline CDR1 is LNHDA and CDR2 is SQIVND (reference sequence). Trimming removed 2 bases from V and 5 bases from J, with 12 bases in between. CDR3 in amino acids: CASSIMTGRNEKLFF. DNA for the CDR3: TGTGCCAGTAGTATAATGACAGGCCGGAATGAAAAACTGTTTTTT.

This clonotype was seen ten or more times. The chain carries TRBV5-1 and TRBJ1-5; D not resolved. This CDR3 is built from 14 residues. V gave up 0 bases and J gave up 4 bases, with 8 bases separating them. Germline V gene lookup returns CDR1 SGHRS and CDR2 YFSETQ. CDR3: CASSLGGQNQPQHF. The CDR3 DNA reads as TGCGCCAGCAGCTTGGGAGGCCAAAATCAGCCCCAGCATTTT.

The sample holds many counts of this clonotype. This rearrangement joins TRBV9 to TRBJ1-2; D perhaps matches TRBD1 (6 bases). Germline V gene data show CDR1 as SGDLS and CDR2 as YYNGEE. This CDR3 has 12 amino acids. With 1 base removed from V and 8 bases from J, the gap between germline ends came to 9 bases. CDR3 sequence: CASSVFQGGYTF. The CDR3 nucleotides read TGTGCCAGCAGCGTATTCCAGGGGGGCTACACCTTC.

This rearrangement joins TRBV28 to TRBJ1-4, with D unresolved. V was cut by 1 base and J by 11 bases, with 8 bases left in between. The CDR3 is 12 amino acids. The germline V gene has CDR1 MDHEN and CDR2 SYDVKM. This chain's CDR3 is CASSLYEGKLFF. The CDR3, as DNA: TGTGCCAGCAGTTTATATGAAGGGAAACTGTTTTTT.

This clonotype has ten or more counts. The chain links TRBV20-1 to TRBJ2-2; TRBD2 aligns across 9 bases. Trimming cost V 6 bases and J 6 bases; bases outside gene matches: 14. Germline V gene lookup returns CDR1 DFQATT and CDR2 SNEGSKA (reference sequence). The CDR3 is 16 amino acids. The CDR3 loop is CSARAAGTSSAGELFF. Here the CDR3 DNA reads TGCAGTGCCCGAGCTGCCGGGACTAGCAGTGCCGGGGAGCTGTTTTTT.

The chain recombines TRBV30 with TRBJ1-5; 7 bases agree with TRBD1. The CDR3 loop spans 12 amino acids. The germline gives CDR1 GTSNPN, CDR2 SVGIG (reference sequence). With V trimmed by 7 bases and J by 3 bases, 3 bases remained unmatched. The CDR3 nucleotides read TGTGCCTCGGGACAGAACAATCAGCCCCAGCATTTT. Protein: CASGQNNQPQHF.

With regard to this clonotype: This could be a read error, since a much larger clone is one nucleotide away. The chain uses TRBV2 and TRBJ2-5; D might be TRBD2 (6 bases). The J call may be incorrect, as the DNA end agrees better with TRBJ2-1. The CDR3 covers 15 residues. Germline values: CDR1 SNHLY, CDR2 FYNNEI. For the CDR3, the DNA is TGTGCCAGCAGAGTAAGGACCGGGGGTTTGGAGACCCAGTTCTTC. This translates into CASRVRTGGLETQFF.

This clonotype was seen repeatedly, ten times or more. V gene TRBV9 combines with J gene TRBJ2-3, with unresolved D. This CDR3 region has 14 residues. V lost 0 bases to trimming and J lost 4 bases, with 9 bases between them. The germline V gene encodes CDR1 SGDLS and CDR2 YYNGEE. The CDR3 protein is CASSVAGFSDTQYF. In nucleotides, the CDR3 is TGTGCCAGCAGCGTAGCCGGATTTTCAGATACGCAGTATTTT. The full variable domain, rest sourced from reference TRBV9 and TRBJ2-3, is DSGVTQTPKHLITATGQRVTLRCSPRSGDLSVYWYQQSLDQGLQFLIQYYNGEERAKGNILERFSAQQFPDLHSELNLSSLELGDSALYFCASSVAGFSDTQYFGPGTRLTVL.

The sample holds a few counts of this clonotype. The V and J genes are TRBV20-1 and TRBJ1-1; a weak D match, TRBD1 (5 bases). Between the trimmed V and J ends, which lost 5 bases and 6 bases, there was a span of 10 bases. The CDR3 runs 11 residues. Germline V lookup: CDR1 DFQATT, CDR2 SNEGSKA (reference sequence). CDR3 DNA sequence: TGCAGTGCTTCAGGGTATCCTGAAGCTTTCTTT. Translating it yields CSASGYPEAFF.

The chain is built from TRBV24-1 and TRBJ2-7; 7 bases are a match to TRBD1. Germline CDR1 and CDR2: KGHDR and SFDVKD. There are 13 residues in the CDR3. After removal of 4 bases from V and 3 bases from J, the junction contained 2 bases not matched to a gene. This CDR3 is CATSDGTDYEQYF. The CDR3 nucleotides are TGTGCCACCAGTGACGGGACAGACTACGAGCAGTACTTC.

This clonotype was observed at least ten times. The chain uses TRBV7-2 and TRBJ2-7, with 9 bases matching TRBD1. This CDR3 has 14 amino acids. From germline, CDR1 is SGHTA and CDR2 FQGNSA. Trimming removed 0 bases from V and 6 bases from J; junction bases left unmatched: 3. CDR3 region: CASSLATGGFEQYF. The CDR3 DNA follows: TGTGCCAGCAGCTTAGCGACAGGGGGATTCGAGCAGTACTTC.

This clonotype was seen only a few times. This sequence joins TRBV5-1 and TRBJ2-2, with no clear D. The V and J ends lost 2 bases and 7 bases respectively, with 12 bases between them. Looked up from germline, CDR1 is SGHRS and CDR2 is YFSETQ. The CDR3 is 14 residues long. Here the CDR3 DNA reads TGCGCCAGCAGCTTAGGTCAGGTTGTCGGGGAGCTGTTTTTT. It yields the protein CASSLGQVVGELFF.

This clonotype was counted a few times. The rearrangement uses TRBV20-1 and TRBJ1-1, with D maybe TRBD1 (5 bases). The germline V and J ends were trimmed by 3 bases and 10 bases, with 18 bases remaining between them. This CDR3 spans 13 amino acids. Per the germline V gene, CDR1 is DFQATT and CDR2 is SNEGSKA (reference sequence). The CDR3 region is CSARASGGERAFF. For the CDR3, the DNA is TGCAGTGCTAGGGCGAGCGGGGGAGAAAGAGCTTTCTTT.

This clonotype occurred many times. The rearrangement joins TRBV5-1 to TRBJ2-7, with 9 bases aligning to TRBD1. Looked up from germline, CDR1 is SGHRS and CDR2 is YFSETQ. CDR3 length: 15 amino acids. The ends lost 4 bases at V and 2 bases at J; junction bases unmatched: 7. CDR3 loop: CASSTGQGGTYEQYF. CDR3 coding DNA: TGCGCCAGCAGCACGGGACAGGGTGGGACCTACGAGCAGTACTTC.